The sample holds a few counts of the clone carrying this T cell receptor beta chain. The data originate from a study of identical twins. TCRdb re-called the 5' RACE reads through MiXCR, storing one row per CDR3 protein. The sample records 500,000 to 700,000 distinct CDR3 sequences, roughly 6.6% being singletons. This CDR3 spans 13 amino acids. Germline V gene lookup returns CDR1 DFQATT and CDR2 SNEGSKA (reference sequence). This same sample was also part of a study on yellow fever vaccine responses in identical twins.

This clonotype was sampled from a woman aged 18 to 35 in good health. The sample was PBMCs. The chain joins TRBV20-1 to TRBJ1-4, with D possibly TRBD1 on 5 matching bases. CDR3 loop: CAPGGTPGEKLFF. For the CDR3, the DNA is TGCGCGCCCGGGGGTACCCCGGGGGAAAAACTGTTTTTT.